A single sample gave rise to the 16 T cell receptor beta chains below, sequenced in a study of T cells after yellow fever vaccination. Via MiXCR, TCRdb re-called the 5' RACE reads, giving one row per CDR3 protein. The sample has 300,000 or so distinct CDR3 sequences, under 9% seen once. Sequenced here: CD4+ T cells sorted from PBMCs, sampled 5 days after the yellow fever booster vaccination. The receptors derive from a man aged 18 to 30 who received the YFV17D yellow fever vaccine.

The chain carries TRBV11-2 and TRBJ2-7, with 8 bases that match TRBD2. Germline CDR1 reads SGHAT; CDR2 reads FQNNGV. The CDR3 contains 14 residues. V dropped 3 bases and J dropped 7; count of bases not matched to a gene: 8. The CDR3 loop reads CASSFRRGVGEQYV. CDR3 coding DNA: TGTGCCAGCAGCTTTAGGCGGGGGGTTGGGGAGCAGTACGTC.

This chain connects TRBV4-3 to TRBJ2-1, with TRBD1 matching over 11 bases. Trimming at V came to 1 base and at J to 7 bases, leaving 3 bases not matched to a gene. The CDR3 is made up of 15 amino acids. The V gene's germline CDR1 is LGHNA and CDR2 YSLEER. CDR3: CASSQGRDRGNEQFF. As DNA, the CDR3 is TGCGCCAGCAGCCAAGGCCGGGACAGGGGGAATGAGCAGTTCTTC.

V usage is TRBV6-5 and J usage is TRBJ2-3, with D perhaps assigned TRBD1 or TRBD2 (5 bases each). The germline V and J ends were trimmed by 0 bases and 6 bases, with 10 bases remaining between them. This CDR3 is 14 amino acids long. Germline values: CDR1 MNHEY, CDR2 SVGAGI. The CDR3 bases are TGTGCCAGCAGTTACTCGGGACCCCCGGATACGCAGTATTTT. As protein: CASSYSGPPDTQYF.

The CDR3 here is CATSDAGTPDTQYF. The CDR3 DNA reads TGTGCCACCAGTGATGCCGGGACACCTGATACGCAGTATTTT. The chain uses TRBV24-1 and TRBJ2-3; the D gene is possibly TRBD1 (6 bases). There are 14 residues in the CDR3. Trimming took off 3 bases at V and 6 bases at J, with 12 bases between the two ends. Germline V gene sequence: CDR1 KGHDR, CDR2 SFDVKD.

The genes are TRBV7-9 and TRBJ1-2; D call uncertain. Per germline, CDR1 SEHNR and CDR2 FQNEAQ (reference sequence). Trimming removed 3 bases at V and 1 base at J, with 6 bases between. CDR3 length equals 13 residues. The CDR3 reads CASSLAVNYGYTF. For the CDR3, the DNA is TGTGCCAGCAGCTTGGCGGTTAACTATGGCTACACCTTC.

This clonotype was picked up many times. In DNA form, the CDR3 reads TGTGCCAGCAGTTTAGTGTTTGGGGGGGGCCCGCGCACTGAAGCTTTCTTT. This sequence encodes CASSLVFGGGPRTEAFF. The genes are TRBV12-3 or TRBV12-4 and TRBJ1-1, with TRBD1 as a possible D gene (6 bases). CDR3 size: 17 residues. With 1 base removed from V and 4 bases from J, the gap between germline ends came to 19 bases.

This clonotype was counted only a few times. As DNA, the CDR3 is TGTGCCAGCAGCGCTTATACCTCAACTAATGAAAAACTGTTTTTT. Residues: CASSAYTSTNEKLFF. The rearrangement joins TRBV7-2 to TRBJ1-4; no firm D call. Germline values: CDR1 SGHTA, CDR2 FQGNSA. The V gene lost 5 bases and the J gene lost 0 bases, with 10 bases spanning the gap. This CDR3 comprises 15 residues.

In its sample, this clonotype was seen many times. This chain connects TRBV12-3 or TRBV12-4 to TRBJ1-5; TRBD1 agrees at 7 bases. J gave up 9 bases and V 7 bases, and 9 bases lay outside the gene matches. This CDR3 has 13 residues. The CDR3 reads CASTIDRVSPQHF. The CDR3 DNA reads TGTGCCAGCACAATAGACAGGGTATCGCCCCAGCATTTT.

The rearrangement uses TRBV10-3 and TRBJ2-1; TRBD2 might be the D (6 bases). The V gene lost 4 bases and the J gene lost 4 bases, with 14 bases spanning the gap. This CDR3 is 15 amino acids long. Germline V CDR1 and CDR2: ENHRY, SYGVKD. The CDR3 protein is CAISALGTLYNEQFF. CDR3 in DNA: TGTGCCATCAGTGCGCTCGGGACTTTGTACAATGAGCAGTTCTTC.

This clonotype was counted only a few times. V and J are TRBV5-1 and TRBJ2-1; 13 bases line up with TRBD2. With V trimmed by 4 bases and J by 6 bases, 7 bases remained unmatched. The V gene's germline CDR1 is SGHRS and CDR2 YFSETQ. The CDR3 covers 16 residues. The CDR3 coding sequence is TGCGCCAGCAGCCCGACCGGGACTAGCGGGGTCAATGAGCAGTTCTTC. Protein sequence: CASSPTGTSGVNEQFF.

This clonotype has only a few counts. This chain uses TRBV20-1 with TRBJ2-3, with 12 bases that match TRBD1. J was trimmed by 1 base and V by 5 bases; bases with no gene match: 1. CDR3 length: 14 residues. Germline lookup yields CDR1 DFQATT and CDR2 SNEGSKA (reference sequence). DNA of the CDR3: TGCAGTGCTGGGACAGGGGGCGGCACAGATACGCAGTATTTT. Residues: CSAGTGGGTDTQYF.

This clonotype was counted a few times. The J gene is TRBJ1-1, the V gene TRBV21-1; the table calls TRBD1, which could not be checked here. TRBV21-1 is labeled a pseudogene. This CDR3 has 19 amino acids. The CDR3 reads CASSKGSGGQTNMNTEAFF. The CDR3 region has the DNA TGTGCCAGCAGCAAAGGCAGTGGGGGACAGACGAATATGAACACTGAAGCTTTCTTT.

The genes are TRBV7-2 and TRBJ2-3; 8 nucleotides line up with TRBD2. Germline V gene lookup returns CDR1 SGHTA and CDR2 FQGNSA. The CDR3 sequence is 9 residues long. The CDR3 reads CASCLAGYF. DNA for the CDR3: TGTGCAAGCTGTCTAGCGGGGTATTTT.

This clonotype was counted between two and nine times. The rearrangement uses TRBV5-5 and TRBJ1-1; no reliable D call. The CDR3 spans 12 residues. The V and J ends lost 4 bases and 7 bases respectively, with 11 bases between them. Germline V gene lookup returns CDR1 SGHKS and CDR2 YYEKEE (reference sequence). CDR3 protein: CASSPETREAFF. The CDR3 DNA sequence: TGTGCCAGCAGCCCTGAAACACGTGAAGCTTTCTTT.

V gene TRBV20-1 combines with J gene TRBJ2-2, with D possibly matching TRBD2 (7 bases). Trimming stripped 6 bases from V and 3 bases from J, with 17 bases between. The CDR3 has 15 amino acids. Germline values: CDR1 DFQATT, CDR2 SNEGSKA (reference sequence). In DNA form, the CDR3 reads TGCAGTGCCCCGAAGGGGGGGTCATACACCGGGGAGCTGTTTTTT. Protein sequence: CSAPKGGSYTGELFF.

The chain has TRBV7-9 and TRBJ2-3, with TRBD2 as a possible D gene (7 bases). Germline assignment: CDR1 SEHNR and CDR2 FQNEAQ (reference sequence). The CDR3 covers 16 residues. The V end lost 5 bases, the J end lost 4 bases, and 19 bases lay between the germline ends. Written as DNA, the CDR3 is TGTGCCAGCAGCCCCGCGTTGGGGGGGGGCGCAGATACGCAGTATTTT. It translates to CASSPALGGGADTQYF.